This T cell receptor beta chain emerged from a study of resident and recirculating memory T cells in vitiligo. Some clones are missing from TCRdb's copy, which holds only in-frame ones; the method was immunoSEQ multiplex PCR. This sample has tens of thousands of clones, with around 90% found just once. Germline V CDR1 and CDR2: SGHRS, YFSETQ. The CDR3 spans 14 residues. V lost 8 bases to trimming and J lost 6 bases, with 21 bases between them. Sequencing was performed on blood. V gene TRBV5-1 combines with J gene TRBJ2-7, with D perhaps matching TRBD2 (6 bases). This TCR was sampled from a male donor with vitiligo. The CDR3 DNA reads TGCGCCAGTGGAACACTCCTCGGGGGAGCCGAGCAGTACTTC. Its protein is CASGTLLGGAEQYF.